Listed below are T cell receptor beta chains from one sample, sequenced in a study of vaccination and CD4 T cells after COVID-19. Antigens for these TCRs are unknown. MiXCR was run by TCRdb on the PCR reads, yielding one entry per CDR3 protein. The repertoire consists of 8,500 to 13,000 distinct CDR3 sequences, with approximately 61% occurring once and the leading ten covering approximately 20%. Input material: CD4+ T cells from blood, cultured in vitro. The receptor source for this set is a human donor who had recovered from COVID-19. Each CDR3 is given with its conserved first and last residue.

v_call	j_call	cdr3_aa
TRBV7-2	TRBJ1-2	CASLGGAEAGYTF
TRBV5-4	TRBJ2-3	CASSLDSASTDTQYF
TRBV12-3/TRBV12-4	TRBJ2-7	CASSLEAGASYEQYF
TRBV20-1	TRBJ2-5	CSANRQETQYF
TRBV30	TRBJ2-7	CAWRGGDVLFSYEQYF
TRBV20-1	TRBJ1-2	CSARSTRSGQGATNYGYTF
TRBV7-2	TRBJ2-1	CASSSQRLAGGPYNEQFF
TRBV7-9	TRBJ2-7	CASSLFGRKDTYEQYF
TRBV19	TRBJ2-7	CASSPDRAYEQYF
TRBV20-1	TRBJ1-5	CSARVGGQGNQPQHF
TRBV20-1	TRBJ2-1	CSARDWSGGQSSYNEQFF
TRBV5-4	TRBJ1-5	CASSLGAGNQPQHF
TRBV10-3	TRBJ1-5	CAITTDANQPQHF
TRBV21-1	TRBJ2-5	CASSKGRRDKTQYF
TRBV30	TRBJ1-2	CAWSVRDRWGNYGYTF
TRBV6-1	TRBJ2-7	CASSEALQGQLPPYEQYF
TRBV7-2	TRBJ1-4	CASSFGQELPNEKLFF
TRBV20-1	TRBJ2-7	CSATQIGRSYEQYF
TRBV20-1	TRBJ2-3	CSARDDRNTDTQYF
TRBV7-2	TRBJ2-7	CASSFSYEQYF
TRBV7-9	TRBJ2-7	CASSWAEGSSSYEQYF
TRBV9	TRBJ2-3	CASSVDTGVDTQYF
TRBV10-3	TRBJ2-5	CAISEGTTQETQYF
TRBV30	TRBJ2-2	CAWRDRGRTGELFF
TRBV11-2	TRBJ1-1	CASSFPSGTGGVREAFF
TRBV7-8	TRBJ2-3	CASSPRALTAADTQYF
TRBV19	TRBJ2-2	CASSIQGAGAGELFF
TRBV7-8	TRBJ2-3	CASLPGAAVFTDTQYF
TRBV11-2	TRBJ2-7	CASSLPGGQGGEQYF
TRBV2	TRBJ2-7	CASRGQSYEQYF
TRBV11-3	TRBJ2-4	CASSPGQDNIQYF
TRBV12-3/TRBV12-4	TRBJ1-2	CASSRWQFYGYTF
TRBV15	TRBJ2-2	CATSRDRTGELFF
TRBV6-2/TRBV6-3	TRBJ1-1	CASSYYRTGGRIVVAFF
TRBV5-5	TRBJ1-2	CASSLQTLLSYGYTF
TRBV30	TRBJ2-5	CAWSVGGGASETQYF
TRBV11-3	TRBJ2-1	CASSLHTLGLAGGVGSYNEQFF
TRBV7-2	TRBJ2-5	CASSSWGSNQETQYF
TRBV30	TRBJ2-2	CAWSVGARTGELFF
TRBV15	TRBJ2-6	CATSAAGGSSGANVLTF
TRBV10-2	TRBJ2-7	CASTGRTGINEQYF
TRBV30	TRBJ1-4	CAWSADSTGLKLFF
TRBV9	TRBJ1-6	CASSSGQTNSPLHF
TRBV12-3/TRBV12-4	TRBJ1-2	CASSRGGGYTF
TRBV7-2	TRBJ2-7	CASSPRQVSYEQYF
TRBV25-1	TRBJ1-2	CASSEKGRSGYTF
TRBV6-1	TRBJ1-1	CASSEGQAKTGKTEAFF
TRBV30	TRBJ1-2	CAWTRVQNYGYTF
TRBV10-3	TRBJ1-1	CAIRQMVNTEAFF
TRBV7-2	TRBJ2-5	CASSLEAALQGETQYF
TRBV7-5	TRBJ2-4	CISVPEVGCQPLSGSKNIQYF
TRBV19	TRBJ1-5	CASSPDRSFNQPQHF
TRBV7-9	TRBJ1-5	CASSLGGYSNQPQHF
TRBV6-2/TRBV6-3	TRBJ1-1	CASSDQRGRPHTEAFF
TRBV12-3/TRBV12-4	TRBJ1-5	CASSPGVSNQPQHF
TRBV7-2	TRBJ1-5	CASSKGQGEPQHF
TRBV5-4	TRBJ1-1	CASSSAGGRLPEAFF
TRBV12-3/TRBV12-4	TRBJ1-1	CASSFPGNTEAFF
TRBV6-2/TRBV6-3	TRBJ2-3	CASSYLLAGGPRDTQYF